This TCR beta chain stems from a study of cytomegalovirus exposure and HLA in healthy donors. As to this clone: Its antigen is undetermined.

General study findings and limits: The majority of TCR sequences were rare, yet some public TCRs appeared in many donors. Altogether, more than 150 TCR beta chains were recorded as cytomegalovirus-associated. The authors confirmed in vitro that a few CMV-associated chains were specific for CMV antigens.

Sequenced by immunoSEQ multiplex PCR; TCRdb stores in-frame clones only, minus some. The sample holds 45,000 to 55,000 clones, 88% seen once. Separation from the roughly 680-subject first cohort characterized the 120-subject validation cohort, to which the donors belonged. The sequencing sample was made of PBMCs. The source of this sequence is a woman aged 25 to 39 in good health and CMV-seronegative.

The CDR3 nucleotides are TGTGCCAGCAGCTCGAGAAAGACAGGGATCTACGAGCAGTACTTC. Protein product: CASSSRKTGIYEQYF. V gene TRBV5-6 combines with J gene TRBJ2-7; TRBD1 matches 7 bases. CDR3 length: 15 residues. V lost 3 bases to trimming and J lost 3 bases; unmatched junction nucleotides: 9. CDR1 is SGHDT, CDR2 YYEEEE, per germline.